This T cell receptor (beta chain) was obtained from a study of response to subunit inactivated influenza vaccine. This CDR3 is 15 amino acids long. The V and J ends lost 0 bases and 6 bases respectively, with 15 bases between them. From germline, CDR1 is KGHSH and CDR2 LQKENI. TCRdb recomputed calls from the RT-PCR reads with MiXCR, one row per CDR3 protein. The repertoire includes about 700,000 distinct CDR3 sequences, around 16% of them detected once, and more than 9% sits in the top ten. As concerns this clonotype: Its specificity is unknown.

Whole-study findings and limits: Only a handful of new T cells, the authors suggested, are recruited with each seasonal influenza vaccination.

This receptor was obtained from a man aged 50 to 60 who received an inactivated influenza vaccine. This sequence joins TRBV18 and TRBJ2-7; D might be TRBD2 (6 bases). Sequenced material: PBMCs from blood, taken roughly 12 days after vaccination. This CDR3 is CASSPPNRGGSEQYF. CDR3 sequence (DNA): TGTGCCAGCTCACCACCCAACCGAGGAGGGTCCGAGCAGTACTTC.